The present T cell receptor (beta chain) was sequenced within a study of blood T cell repertoires in COVID-19. The wider study: Donors in the United States, Italy and Spain gave samples during acute or convalescent COVID-19. Sources were T cells, B-cell-depleted T cells, or PBMCs; the material itself was cDNA or gDNA.

The CDR3 has 15 amino acids. CDR1 LGHNA and CDR2 YSLEER come from the germline V gene. V lost 0 bases and J lost 1, with 9 bases in between. Source study methods: Estimated nucleated cell counts came from reference gene primer amplification. The table came from immunoSEQ multiplex PCR; TCRdb's copy has only in-frame clones and leaves some out. D and trimming come from the DNA, and the V and J calls and clone size come from that table. The table has tens of thousands of clones, roughly three quarters seen once; the top ten hold more than 15%. Material for sequencing was peripheral blood. The chain joins TRBV4-3 to TRBJ1-1, with D maybe TRBD1 (5 bases). The sequence derives from a man aged 55-75 years with acute or convalescent COVID-19. As DNA, the CDR3 is TGCGCCAGCAGCCAAGATCAGGGCAGGAACACTGAAGCTTTCTTT. It translates to CASSQDQGRNTEAFF.